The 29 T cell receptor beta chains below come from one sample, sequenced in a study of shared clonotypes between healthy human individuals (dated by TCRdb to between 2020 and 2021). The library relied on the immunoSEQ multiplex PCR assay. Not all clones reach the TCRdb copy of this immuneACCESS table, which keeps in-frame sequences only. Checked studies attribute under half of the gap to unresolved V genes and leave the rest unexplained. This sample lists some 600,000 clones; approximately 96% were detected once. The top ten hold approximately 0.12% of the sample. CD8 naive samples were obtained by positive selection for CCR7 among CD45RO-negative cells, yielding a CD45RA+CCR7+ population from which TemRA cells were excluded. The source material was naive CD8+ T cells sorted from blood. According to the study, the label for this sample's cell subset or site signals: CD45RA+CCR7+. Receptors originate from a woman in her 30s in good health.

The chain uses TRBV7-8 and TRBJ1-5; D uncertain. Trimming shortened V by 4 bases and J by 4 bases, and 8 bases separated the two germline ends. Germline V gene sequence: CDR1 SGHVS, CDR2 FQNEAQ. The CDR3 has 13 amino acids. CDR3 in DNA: TGTGCCAGCAGCTCGGGTGGAAATCAGCCCCAGCATTTT. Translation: CASSSGGNQPQHF.

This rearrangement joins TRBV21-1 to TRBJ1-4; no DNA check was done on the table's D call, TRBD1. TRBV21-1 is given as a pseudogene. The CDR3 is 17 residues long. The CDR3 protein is CASSKWSDRGQHEKLFF. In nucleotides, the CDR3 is TGTGCCAGCAGCAAATGGTCGGACAGGGGGCAGCATGAAAAACTGTTTTTT.

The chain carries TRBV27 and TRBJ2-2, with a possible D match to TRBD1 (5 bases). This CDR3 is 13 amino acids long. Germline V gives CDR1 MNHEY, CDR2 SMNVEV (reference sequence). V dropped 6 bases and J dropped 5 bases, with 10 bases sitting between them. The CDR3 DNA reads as TGTGCCAGCAGCAGGGATGGGACCGGGGAGCTGTTTTTT. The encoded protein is CASSRDGTGELFF.

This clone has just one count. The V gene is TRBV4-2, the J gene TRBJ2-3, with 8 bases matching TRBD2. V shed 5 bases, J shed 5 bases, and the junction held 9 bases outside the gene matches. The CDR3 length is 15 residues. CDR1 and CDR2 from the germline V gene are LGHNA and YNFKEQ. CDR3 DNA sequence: TGTGCCAGCAGCACGATTAGCGGGACCAAAGATACGCAGTATTTT. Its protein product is CASSTISGTKDTQYF.

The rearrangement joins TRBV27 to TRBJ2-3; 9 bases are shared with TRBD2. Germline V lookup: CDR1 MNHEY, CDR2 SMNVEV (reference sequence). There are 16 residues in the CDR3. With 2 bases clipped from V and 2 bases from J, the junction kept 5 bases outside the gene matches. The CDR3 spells CASSLLAGLATDTQYF. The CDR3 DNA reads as TGTGCCAGCAGTTTACTAGCGGGATTGGCCACAGATACGCAGTATTTT.

The CDR3 DNA follows: TGTGCCAGCAGTTCCCAAATTACAGGGGTGAATGAGCAGTTCTTC. Translating it yields CASSSQITGVNEQFF. The chain links TRBV27 to TRBJ2-1, with 7 nucleotides matching TRBD1. CDR1 and CDR2 (germline): MNHEY, SMNVEV (reference sequence). Unmatched junction bases numbered 10, after V lost 4 bases and J lost 7 bases. There are 15 residues in the CDR3.

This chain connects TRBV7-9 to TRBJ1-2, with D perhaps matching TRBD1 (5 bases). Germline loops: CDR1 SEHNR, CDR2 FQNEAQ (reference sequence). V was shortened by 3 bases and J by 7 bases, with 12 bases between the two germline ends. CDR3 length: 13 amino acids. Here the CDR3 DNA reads TGTGCCAGCAGCTTCCGCAGGGCGGGTGGCTACACCTTC. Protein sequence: CASSFRRAGGYTF. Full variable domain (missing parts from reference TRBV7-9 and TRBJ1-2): DTGVSQNPRHKITKRGQNVTFRCDPISEHNRLYWYRQTLGQGPEFLTYFQNEAQLEKSRLLSDRFSAERPKGSFSTLEIQRTEQGDSAMYLCASSFRRAGGYTFGSGTRLTVV.

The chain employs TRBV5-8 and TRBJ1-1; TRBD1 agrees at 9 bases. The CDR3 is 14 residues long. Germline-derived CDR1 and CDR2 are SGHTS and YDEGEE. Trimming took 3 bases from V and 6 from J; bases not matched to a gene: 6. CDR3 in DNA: TGTGCCAGCAGCTGGGGACAGGGTTACGCTGAAGCTTTCTTT. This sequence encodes CASSWGQGYAEAFF.

The CDR3 loop is CASSDTGLGGYTF. The CDR3, as DNA: TGTGCCAGCAGTGACACGGGGTTGGGGGGCTACACCTTC. This chain uses TRBV6-6 with TRBJ1-2, with no clear D. The CDR3 is made up of 13 amino acids. Looked up from germline, CDR1 is MNHNY and CDR2 is SVGAGI (reference sequence). V was shortened by 5 bases and J by 8 bases, with 15 bases between the two germline ends.

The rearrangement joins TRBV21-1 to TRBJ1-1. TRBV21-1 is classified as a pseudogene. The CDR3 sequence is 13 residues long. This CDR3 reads CASSWGGEFLAFF. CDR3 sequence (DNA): TGTGCCAGCAGCTGGGGAGGGGAATTCCTGGCTTTCTTT.

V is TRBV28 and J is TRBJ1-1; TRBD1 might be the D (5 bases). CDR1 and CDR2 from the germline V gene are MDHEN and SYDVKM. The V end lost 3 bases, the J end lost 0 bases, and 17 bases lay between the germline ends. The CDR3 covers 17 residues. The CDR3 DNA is TGTGCCAGCAGTTTCAGGGCTCTGCGATCAATGAACACTGAAGCTTTCTTT. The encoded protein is CASSFRALRSMNTEAFF.

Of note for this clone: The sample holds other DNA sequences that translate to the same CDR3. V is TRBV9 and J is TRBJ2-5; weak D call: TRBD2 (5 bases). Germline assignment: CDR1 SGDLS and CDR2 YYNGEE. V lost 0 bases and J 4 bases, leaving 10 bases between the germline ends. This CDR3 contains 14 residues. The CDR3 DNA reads TGTGCCAGCAGCGTAGGTTCTGGAGGAGAGACCCAGTACTTC. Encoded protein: CASSVGSGGETQYF.

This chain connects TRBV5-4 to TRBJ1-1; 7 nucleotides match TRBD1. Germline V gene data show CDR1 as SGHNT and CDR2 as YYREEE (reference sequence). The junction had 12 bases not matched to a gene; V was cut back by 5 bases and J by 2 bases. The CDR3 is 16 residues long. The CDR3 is CASRETGARLNTEAFF. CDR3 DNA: TGTGCCAGCAGAGAAACAGGGGCCCGATTAAACACTGAAGCTTTCTTT.

The CDR3 sequence is CASSAAPHRAYYGYTF. The CDR3 DNA reads TGTGCCAGTAGTGCCGCCCCCCACAGGGCCTACTATGGCTACACCTTC. The chain employs TRBV19 and TRBJ1-2; tentatively, D is TRBD1 (6 bases). Trimming took 5 bases from V and 3 from J, leaving 19 bases between them. The CDR3 has 16 residues. Germline CDR1 LNHDA, CDR2 SQIVND (reference sequence). Variable domain in full (rest from reference TRBV19 and TRBJ1-2): DGGITQSPKYLFRKEGQNVTLSCEQNLNHDAMYWYRQDPGQGLRLIYYSQIVNDFQKGDIAEGYSVSREKKESFPLTVTSAQKNPTAFYLCASSAAPHRAYYGYTFGSGTRLTVV.

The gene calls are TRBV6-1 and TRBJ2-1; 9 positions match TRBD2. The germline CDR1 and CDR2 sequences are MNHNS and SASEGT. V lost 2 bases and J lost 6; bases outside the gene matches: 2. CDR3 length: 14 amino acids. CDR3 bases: TGTGCCAGCAGTGAAAAGACTAGCGGCAATGAGCAGTTCTTC. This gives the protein CASSEKTSGNEQFF.

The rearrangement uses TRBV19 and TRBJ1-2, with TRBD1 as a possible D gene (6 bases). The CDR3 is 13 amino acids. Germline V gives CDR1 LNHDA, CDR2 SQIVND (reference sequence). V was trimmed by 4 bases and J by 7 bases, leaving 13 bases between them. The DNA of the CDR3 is TGTGCCAGTAGTACCACCACAGGGTCTGGCTACACCTTC. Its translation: CASSTTTGSGYTF.

The DNA for the CDR3 is TGTGCCAGCAGTGAAGTGTGGGAGCTAGAACCGTCAAGCTACGAGCAGTACTTC. It translates to CASSEVWELEPSSYEQYF. The gene calls are TRBV2 and TRBJ2-7; D possibly corresponds to TRBD2 (5 bases). Germline V gene lookup returns CDR1 SNHLY and CDR2 FYNNEI. The CDR3 has 18 residues. V was cut by 1 base and J by 3 bases, with 22 bases left in between.

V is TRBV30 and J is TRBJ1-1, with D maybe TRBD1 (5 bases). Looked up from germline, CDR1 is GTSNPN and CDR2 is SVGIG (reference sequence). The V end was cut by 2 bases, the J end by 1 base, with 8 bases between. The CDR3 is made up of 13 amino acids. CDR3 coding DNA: TGTGCCTGGAGTTCCCAGGGGAACACTGAAGCTTTCTTT. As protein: CAWSSQGNTEAFF. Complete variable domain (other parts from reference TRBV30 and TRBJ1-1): SQTIHQWPATLVQPVGSPLSLECTVEGTSNPNLYWYRQAAGRGLQLLFYSVGIGQISSEVPQNLSASRPQDRQFILSSKKLLLSDSGFYLCAWSSQGNTEAFFGQGTRLTVV.

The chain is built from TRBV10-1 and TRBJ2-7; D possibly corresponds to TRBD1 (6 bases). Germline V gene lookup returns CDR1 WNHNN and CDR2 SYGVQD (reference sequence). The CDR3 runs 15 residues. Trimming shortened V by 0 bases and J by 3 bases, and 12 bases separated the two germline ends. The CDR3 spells CASSESIGQYYEQYF. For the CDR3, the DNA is TGCGCCAGCAGTGAGTCTATTGGACAGTACTACGAGCAGTACTTC.

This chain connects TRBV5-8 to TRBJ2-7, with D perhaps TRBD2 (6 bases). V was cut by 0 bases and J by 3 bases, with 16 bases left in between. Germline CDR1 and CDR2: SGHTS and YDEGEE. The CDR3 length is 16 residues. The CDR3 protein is CASSLVHSGENYEQYF. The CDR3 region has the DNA TGTGCCAGCAGCTTGGTTCATTCGGGAGAAAACTACGAGCAGTACTTC.

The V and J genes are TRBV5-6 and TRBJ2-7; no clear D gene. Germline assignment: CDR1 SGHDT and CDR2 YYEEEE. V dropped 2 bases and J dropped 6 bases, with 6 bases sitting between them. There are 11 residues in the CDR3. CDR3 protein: CASSFGCEQYF. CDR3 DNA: TGTGCCAGCAGCTTCGGTTGCGAGCAGTACTTC.

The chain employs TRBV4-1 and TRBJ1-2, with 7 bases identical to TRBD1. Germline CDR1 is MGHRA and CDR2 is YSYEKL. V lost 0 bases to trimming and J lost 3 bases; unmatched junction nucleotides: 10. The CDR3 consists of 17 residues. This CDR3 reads CASSQDLGTGQHYGYTF. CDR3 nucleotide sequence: TGCGCCAGCAGCCAAGATTTGGGTACGGGACAGCACTATGGCTACACCTTC.

The CDR3 loop is CAITIAGPSYEQYF. CDR3 DNA: TGTGCCATCACGATAGCGGGACCCTCCTACGAGCAGTACTTC. The V call is TRBV10-3, the J call TRBJ2-7; 8 bases agree with TRBD2. The CDR3 runs to 14 residues. The germline V gene has CDR1 ENHRY and CDR2 SYGVKD. After removal of 7 bases from V and 0 bases from J, the junction contained 5 bases not matched to a gene.

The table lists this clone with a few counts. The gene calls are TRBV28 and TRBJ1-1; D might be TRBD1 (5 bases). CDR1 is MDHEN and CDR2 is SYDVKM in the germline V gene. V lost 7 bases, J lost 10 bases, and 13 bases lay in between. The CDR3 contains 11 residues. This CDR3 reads CASTEGNVAFF. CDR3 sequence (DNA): TGTGCCAGCACAGAGGGGAACGTAGCTTTCTTT.

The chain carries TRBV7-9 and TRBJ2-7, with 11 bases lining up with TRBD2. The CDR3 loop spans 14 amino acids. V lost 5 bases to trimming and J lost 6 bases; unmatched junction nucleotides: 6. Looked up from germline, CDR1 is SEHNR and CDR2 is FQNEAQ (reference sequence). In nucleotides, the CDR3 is TGTGCCAGCAGCCCTACTAGCGGGAGACTCGAGCAGTACTTC. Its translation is CASSPTSGRLEQYF.

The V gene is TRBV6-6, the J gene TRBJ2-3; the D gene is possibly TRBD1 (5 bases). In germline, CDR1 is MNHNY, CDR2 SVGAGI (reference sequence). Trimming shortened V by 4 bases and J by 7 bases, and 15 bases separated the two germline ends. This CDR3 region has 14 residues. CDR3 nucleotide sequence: TGTGCCAGCAGTTTCCGGACAACCCCCTATACGCAGTATTTT. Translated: CASSFRTTPYTQYF.

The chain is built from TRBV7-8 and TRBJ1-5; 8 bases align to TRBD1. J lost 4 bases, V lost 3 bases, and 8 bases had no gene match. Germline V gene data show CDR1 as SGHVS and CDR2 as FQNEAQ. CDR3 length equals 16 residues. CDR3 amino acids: CASSLLQGERNQPQHF. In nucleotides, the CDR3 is TGTGCCAGCAGCTTGTTACAGGGGGAGAGGAATCAGCCCCAGCATTTT.

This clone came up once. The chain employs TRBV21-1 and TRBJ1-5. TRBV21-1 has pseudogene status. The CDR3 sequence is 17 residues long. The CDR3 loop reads CASSSYPGGLSNQPQHF. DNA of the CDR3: TGTGCCAGCAGCTCCTACCCGGGGGGGCTTAGCAATCAGCCCCAGCATTTT.

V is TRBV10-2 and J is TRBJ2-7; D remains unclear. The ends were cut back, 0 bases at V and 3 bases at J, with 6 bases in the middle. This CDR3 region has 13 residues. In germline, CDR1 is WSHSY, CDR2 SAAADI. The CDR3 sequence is CASSESDGYEQYF. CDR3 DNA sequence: TGCGCCAGCAGTGAGTCAGACGGCTACGAGCAGTACTTC.